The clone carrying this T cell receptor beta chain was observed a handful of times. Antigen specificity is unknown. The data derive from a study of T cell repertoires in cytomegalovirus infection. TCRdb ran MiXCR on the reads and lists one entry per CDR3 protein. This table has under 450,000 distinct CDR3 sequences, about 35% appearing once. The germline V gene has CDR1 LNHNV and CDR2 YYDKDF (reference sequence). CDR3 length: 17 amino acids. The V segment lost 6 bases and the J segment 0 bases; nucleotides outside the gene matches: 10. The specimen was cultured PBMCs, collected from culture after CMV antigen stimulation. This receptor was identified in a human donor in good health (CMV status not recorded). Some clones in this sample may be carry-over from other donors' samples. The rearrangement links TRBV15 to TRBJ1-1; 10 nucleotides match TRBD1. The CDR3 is CATSAPRDRGLNTEAFF. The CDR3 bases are TGTGCCACCAGTGCGCCCCGGGACAGGGGATTGAACACTGAAGCTTTCTTT.